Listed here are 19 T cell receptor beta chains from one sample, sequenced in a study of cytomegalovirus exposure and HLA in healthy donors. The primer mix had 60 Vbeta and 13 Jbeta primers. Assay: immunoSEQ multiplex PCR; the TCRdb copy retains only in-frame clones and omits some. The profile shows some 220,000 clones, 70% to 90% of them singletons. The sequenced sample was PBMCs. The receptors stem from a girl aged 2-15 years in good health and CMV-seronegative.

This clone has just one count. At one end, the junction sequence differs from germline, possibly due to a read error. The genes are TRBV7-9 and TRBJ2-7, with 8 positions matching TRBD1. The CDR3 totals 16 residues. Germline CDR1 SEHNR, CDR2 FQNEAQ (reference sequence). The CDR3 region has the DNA TGTTCCAGCAGCTTCACCGACAGGGGATTCGGGCACGAGCAGTACTTC. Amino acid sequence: CSSSFTDRGFGHEQYF.

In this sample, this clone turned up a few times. The chain's CDR3 is CASVPTGPNTEAFF. In DNA form, the CDR3 reads TGTGCCAGCGTCCCGACAGGGCCGAACACTGAAGCTTTCTTT. The chain has TRBV2 and TRBJ1-1; TRBD1 matches at 7 bases. Unmatched junction bases numbered 7, after V lost 8 bases and J lost 1 base. Germline CDR1 reads SNHLY; CDR2 reads FYNNEI. This CDR3 region has 14 residues.

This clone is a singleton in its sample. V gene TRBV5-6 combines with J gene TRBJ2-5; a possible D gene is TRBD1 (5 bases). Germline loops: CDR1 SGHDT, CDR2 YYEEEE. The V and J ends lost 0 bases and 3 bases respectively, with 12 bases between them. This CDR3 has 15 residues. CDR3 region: CASSLGSTAKETQYF. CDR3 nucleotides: TGTGCCAGCAGCTTGGGTTCGACAGCCAAAGAGACCCAGTACTTC.

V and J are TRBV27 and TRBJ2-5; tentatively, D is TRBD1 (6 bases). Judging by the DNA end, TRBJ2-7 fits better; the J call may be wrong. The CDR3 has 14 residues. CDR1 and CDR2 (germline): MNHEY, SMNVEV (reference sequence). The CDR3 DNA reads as TGTGCCAGCAGTCCCTCGGACAGCACCTACGAGCAGTACTTC. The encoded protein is CASSPSDSTYEQYF.

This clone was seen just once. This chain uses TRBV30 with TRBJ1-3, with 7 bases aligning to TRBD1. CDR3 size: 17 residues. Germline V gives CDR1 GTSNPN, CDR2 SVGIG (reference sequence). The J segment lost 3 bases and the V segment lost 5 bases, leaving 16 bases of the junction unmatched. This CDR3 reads CAWGRPRQNRGGNTIYF. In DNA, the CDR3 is TGTGCCTGGGGCCGCCCCCGCCAGAACAGGGGTGGAAACACCATATATTTT.

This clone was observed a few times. The CDR3 sequence: CASSRERGGTDTQYF. The CDR3 DNA reads as TGCGCCAGCAGCCGGGAGAGAGGGGGAACAGATACGCAGTATTTT. This sequence joins TRBV4-1 and TRBJ2-3; tentative D call: TRBD1 (6 bases). The CDR3 length is 15 residues. Germline CDR1 reads MGHRA; CDR2 reads YSYEKL. The V end lost 4 bases, the J end lost 3 bases, and 14 bases lay between the germline ends.

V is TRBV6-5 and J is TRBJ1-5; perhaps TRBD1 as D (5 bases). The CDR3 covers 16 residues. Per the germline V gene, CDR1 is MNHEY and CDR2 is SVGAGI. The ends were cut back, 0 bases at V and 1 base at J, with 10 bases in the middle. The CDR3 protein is CASSYSRDWSNQPQHF. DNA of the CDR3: TGTGCCAGCAGTTACTCGAGGGACTGGAGCAATCAGCCCCAGCATTTT.

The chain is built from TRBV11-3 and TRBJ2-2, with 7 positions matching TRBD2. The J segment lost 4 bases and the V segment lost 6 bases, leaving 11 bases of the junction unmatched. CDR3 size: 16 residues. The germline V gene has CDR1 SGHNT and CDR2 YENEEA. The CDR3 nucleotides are TGTGCCAGCAGTTTCTCTGGCGGGAGCGGCACCGGGGAGCTGTTTTTT. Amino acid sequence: CASSFSGGSGTGELFF.

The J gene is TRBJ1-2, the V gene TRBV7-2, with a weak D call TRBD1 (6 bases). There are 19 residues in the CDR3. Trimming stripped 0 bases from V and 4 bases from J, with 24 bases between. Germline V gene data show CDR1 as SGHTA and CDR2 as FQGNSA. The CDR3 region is CASSLADQGFGKGIYGYTF. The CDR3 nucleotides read TGTGCCAGCAGCTTAGCGGATCAGGGGTTTGGTAAAGGAATCTATGGCTACACCTTC.

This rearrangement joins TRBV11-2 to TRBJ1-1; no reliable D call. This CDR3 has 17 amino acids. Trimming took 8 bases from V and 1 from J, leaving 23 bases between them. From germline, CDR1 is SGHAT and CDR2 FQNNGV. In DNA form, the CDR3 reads TGTGCCAGCGGTCATCAGGATCGGCTTTCGTCGAACACTGAAGCTTTCTTT. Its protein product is CASGHQDRLSSNTEAFF.

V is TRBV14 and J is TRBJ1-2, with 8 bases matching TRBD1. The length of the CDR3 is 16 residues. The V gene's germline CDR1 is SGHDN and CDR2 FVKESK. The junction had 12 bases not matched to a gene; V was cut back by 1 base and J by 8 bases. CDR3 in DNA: TGTGCCAGCAGCCAAGGCGGGACAGGCGGGCCGGGAGGCTACACCTTC. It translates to CASSQGGTGGPGGYTF.

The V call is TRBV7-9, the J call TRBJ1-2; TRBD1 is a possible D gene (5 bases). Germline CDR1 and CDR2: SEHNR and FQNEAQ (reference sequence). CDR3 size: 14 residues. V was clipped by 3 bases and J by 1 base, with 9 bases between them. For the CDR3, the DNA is TGTGCCAGCAGCTTGATTGACAGTAACTATGGCTACACCTTC. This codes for CASSLIDSNYGYTF.

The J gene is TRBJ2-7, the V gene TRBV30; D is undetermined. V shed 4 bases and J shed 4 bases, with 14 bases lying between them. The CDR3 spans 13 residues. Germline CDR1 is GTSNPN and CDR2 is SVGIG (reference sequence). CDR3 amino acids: CAWTNGERYEQYF. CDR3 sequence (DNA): TGTGCCTGGACCAACGGAGAACGGTACGAGCAGTACTTC.

This chain's CDR3 is CASRRRNEQFF. The CDR3 nucleotides read TGTGCCAGCAGGCGCAGGAATGAGCAGTTCTTC. The rearrangement links TRBV2 to TRBJ2-1; D is undetermined. The germline V gene encodes CDR1 SNHLY and CDR2 FYNNEI. CDR3 size: 11 residues. V was trimmed by 6 bases and J by 7 bases, leaving 7 bases between them. The entire variable domain, with the rest obtained from reference TRBV2 and TRBJ2-1, is as follows: EPEVTQTPSHQVTQMGQEVILRCVPISNHLYFYWYRQILGQKVEFLVSFYNNEISEKSEIFDDQFSVERPDGSNFTLKIRSTKLEDSAMYFCASRRRNEQFFGPGTRLTVL.

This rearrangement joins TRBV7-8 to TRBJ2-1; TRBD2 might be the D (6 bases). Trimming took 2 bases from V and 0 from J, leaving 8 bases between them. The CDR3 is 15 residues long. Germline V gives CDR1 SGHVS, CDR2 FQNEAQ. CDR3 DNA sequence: TGTGCCAGCAGCTTACGGGAGAGCTCCTACAATGAGCAGTTCTTC. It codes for CASSLRESSYNEQFF.

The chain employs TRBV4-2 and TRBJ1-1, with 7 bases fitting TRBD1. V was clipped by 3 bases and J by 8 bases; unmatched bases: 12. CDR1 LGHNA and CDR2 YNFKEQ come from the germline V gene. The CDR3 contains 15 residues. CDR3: CASSHHFSETGEAFF. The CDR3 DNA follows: TGTGCCAGCAGCCACCATTTCTCCGAGACAGGGGAAGCTTTCTTT.

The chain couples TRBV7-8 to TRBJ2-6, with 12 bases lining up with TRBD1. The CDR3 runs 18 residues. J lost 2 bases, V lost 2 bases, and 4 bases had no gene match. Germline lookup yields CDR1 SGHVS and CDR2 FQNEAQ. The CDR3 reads CASSLFRDRGPGANVLTF. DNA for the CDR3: TGTGCCAGCAGCTTATTCCGGGACAGGGGGCCTGGGGCCAACGTCCTGACTTTC. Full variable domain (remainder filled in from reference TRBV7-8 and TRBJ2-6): GAGVSQSPRYKVAKRGQDVALRCDPISGHVSLFWYQQALGQGPEFLTYFQNEAQLDKSGLPSDRFFAERPEGSVSTLKIQRTQQEDSAVYLCASSLFRDRGPGANVLTFGAGSRLTVL.

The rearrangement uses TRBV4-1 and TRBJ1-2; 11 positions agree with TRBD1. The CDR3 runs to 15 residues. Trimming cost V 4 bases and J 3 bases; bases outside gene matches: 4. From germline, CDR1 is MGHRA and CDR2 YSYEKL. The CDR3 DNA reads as TGCGCCAGCAGCCCGGACAGGGGGCGCGACTATGGCTACACCTTC. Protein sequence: CASSPDRGRDYGYTF.

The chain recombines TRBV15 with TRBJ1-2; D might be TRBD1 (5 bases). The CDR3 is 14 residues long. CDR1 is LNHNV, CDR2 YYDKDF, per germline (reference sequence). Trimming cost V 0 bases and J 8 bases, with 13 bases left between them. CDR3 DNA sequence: TGTGCCACCAGCAGAGATAGACAGCCCGAGGGCTACACCTTC. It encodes CATSRDRQPEGYTF.